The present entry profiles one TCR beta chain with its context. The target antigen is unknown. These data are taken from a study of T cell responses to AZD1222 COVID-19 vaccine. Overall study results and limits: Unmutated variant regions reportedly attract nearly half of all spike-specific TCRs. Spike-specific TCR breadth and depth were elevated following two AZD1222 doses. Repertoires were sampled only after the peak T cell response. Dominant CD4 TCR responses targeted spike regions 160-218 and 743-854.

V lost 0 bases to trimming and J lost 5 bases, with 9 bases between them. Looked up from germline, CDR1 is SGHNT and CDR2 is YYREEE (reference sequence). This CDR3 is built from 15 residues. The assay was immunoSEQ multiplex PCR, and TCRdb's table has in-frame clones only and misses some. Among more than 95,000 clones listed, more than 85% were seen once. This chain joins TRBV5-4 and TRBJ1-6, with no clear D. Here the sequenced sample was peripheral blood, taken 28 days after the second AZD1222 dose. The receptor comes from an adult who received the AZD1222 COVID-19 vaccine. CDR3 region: CASSLAASDNSPLHF. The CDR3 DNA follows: TGTGCCAGCAGCTTGGCGGCGTCGGATAATTCACCCCTCCACTTT. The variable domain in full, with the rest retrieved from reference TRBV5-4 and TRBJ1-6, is ETGVTQSPTHLIKTRGQQVTLRCSSQSGHNTVSWYQQALGQGPQFIFQYYREEENGRGNFPPRFSGLQFPNYSSELNVNALELDDSALYLCASSLAASDNSPLHFGNGTRLTVT.